The next 9 T cell receptor beta chains were all read from a single sample in a study of CD8 T cells in Susac syndrome. RNA was extracted with the RNeasy kit, and a quantity of roughly 0.5 to 1 ug was reverse transcribed using random hexamers. In TCRdb, the immunoSEQ multiplex PCR reads were re-called with MiXCR into one record per CDR3 protein. The data hold around 200,000 distinct CDR3 sequences, with roughly 94% observed a single time. The sample consisted of CD4+ T cells from PBMCs. The receptors originated from a human donor with multiple sclerosis.

V and J are TRBV3-1 and TRBJ2-1; TRBD2 might be the D (7 bases). V was pared by 2 bases and J by 5 bases, with 10 bases between. Looked up from germline, CDR1 is LGHDT and CDR2 is YNNKEL (reference sequence). The CDR3 runs 14 residues. Here the CDR3 reads CASSQRGADNEQFF. Written as DNA, the CDR3 is TGTGCCAGCAGCCAACGGGGGGCGGACAATGAGCAGTTCTTC.

This clonotype has only one observation. This rearrangement joins TRBV18 to TRBJ1-1; D unresolved. Germline CDR1 is KGHSH and CDR2 is LQKENI. The V and J ends lost 3 bases and 1 base respectively, with 9 bases between them. This CDR3 has 14 residues. CDR3 sequence (DNA): TGTGCCAGCTCACCGGAGTACACGAACACTGAAGCTTTCTTT. Amino acids: CASSPEYTNTEAFF.

This clonotype was seen only a few times. The rearrangement links TRBV20-1 to TRBJ2-1, with 11 bases identical to TRBD2. Germline trimming cut 5 bases from V and 7 bases from J; bases unmatched to any gene: 4. CDR1 is DFQATT, CDR2 SNEGSKA, per germline (reference sequence). This CDR3 comprises 13 residues. The CDR3 sequence is CSAPGLAANEQFF. The CDR3 nucleotides are TGCAGTGCTCCGGGACTAGCGGCGAATGAGCAGTTCTTC.

The chain recombines TRBV20-1 with TRBJ2-3; no definite D call. V shed 3 bases and J shed 5 bases, with 21 bases lying between them. CDR1 and CDR2 from the germline V gene are DFQATT and SNEGSKA (reference sequence). This CDR3 comprises 16 residues. This CDR3 reads CSASSGVGQPGDTQYF. The CDR3 coding sequence is TGCAGTGCTAGCAGTGGGGTGGGCCAGCCAGGAGATACGCAGTATTTT.

The chain uses TRBV20-1 and TRBJ1-2; the match to TRBD1 covers 12 bases. The CDR3 covers 18 residues. V trimming: 5 bases; J trimming: 2 bases; junction bases outside the gene matches: 15. From germline, CDR1 is DFQATT and CDR2 SNEGSKA (reference sequence). The chain's CDR3 is CSAPRPGQGATSNYGYTF. The DNA for the CDR3 is TGCAGTGCTCCCCGCCCGGGACAGGGGGCCACATCGAACTATGGCTACACCTTC.

This CDR3 is CAWSARPTSGAGELFF. CDR3 DNA: TGTGCCTGGAGTGCCCGCCCGACTAGCGGGGCAGGGGAGCTGTTTTTT. The chain links TRBV30 to TRBJ2-2; 11 bases line up with TRBD2. CDR3 size: 16 residues. The germline gives CDR1 GTSNPN, CDR2 SVGIG (reference sequence). V trimming: 1 base; J trimming: 8 bases; junction bases outside the gene matches: 9.

This clonotype was picked up a small number of times. The chain has TRBV12-3 or TRBV12-4 and TRBJ2-7; possible D gene TRBD1, 5 bases. The CDR3 sequence is 13 residues long. Trimming shortened V by 2 bases and J by 3 bases, and 8 bases separated the two germline ends. The CDR3 DNA reads as TGTGCCAGCAGTTTACAGGGTAGCTACGAGCAGTACTTC. Protein sequence: CASSLQGSYEQYF.

This chain uses TRBV9 with TRBJ2-7; no reliable D call. The V and J ends lost 0 bases and 5 bases respectively, with 12 bases between them. Germline V gene lookup returns CDR1 SGDLS and CDR2 YYNGEE. This CDR3 is built from 14 residues. CDR3 sequence: CASSVGVVAHEQYF. As DNA, the CDR3 is TGTGCCAGCAGCGTAGGGGTTGTTGCCCACGAGCAGTACTTC.

V is TRBV4-2 and J is TRBJ2-3, with TRBD2 matching 7 bases. This CDR3 has 14 residues. Germline V lookup: CDR1 LGHNA, CDR2 YNFKEQ. After removal of 4 bases from V and 6 bases from J, the junction contained 7 bases not matched to a gene. CDR3 coding DNA: TGTGCCAGCAGCCTCGGACTAGTCGGGGATACGCAGTATTTT. This sequence encodes CASSLGLVGDTQYF.